This TCR beta chain was documented in a study of OX40 agonist ivuxolimab in advanced cancers. Whole-study findings and limits: Dose levels from 0.1 to 3.0 mg/kg saw CD4+ and CD8+ blood T cells expand clonally by week 6.

Comments on this clone: Antigen: not known.

Germline CDR1 reads LNHDA; CDR2 reads SQIVND (reference sequence). The V and J ends lost 1 base and 10 bases respectively, with 19 bases between them. This CDR3 is built from 15 residues. The repertoire was sequenced with immunoSEQ multiplex PCR; TCRdb's copy has only in-frame clones and lacks some. The sample yields tens of thousands of clones, around 90% seen once. The timepoints at which blood was sampled were baseline, cycle 4 day 1, and cycle 7 day 1. Sequenced material: CD4+ or CD8+ T cells sorted from blood, taken in a trial of the OX40 agonist ivuxolimab. This rearrangement joins TRBV19 to TRBJ1-1, with no clear D. The sequence was collected from an adult with an advanced solid tumor such as melanoma, head and neck, liver or kidney cancer. The CDR3 reads CASSIGGGDFTRAFF. As DNA, the CDR3 is TGTGCCAGTAGTATAGGCGGCGGGGATTTCACCCGAGCTTTCTTT.